Following are 10 T cell receptor beta chains from one sample sequenced in a study of T cell responses to AZD1222 COVID-19 vaccine. TCRdb's table, derived via immunoSEQ multiplex PCR, lists solely in-frame clones and lacks some. The table shows fewer than 150,000 clones, with approximately 93% occurring only once. Material: peripheral blood, obtained on day 0 of AZD1222 vaccination. These receptor sequences come from an adult in good health.

The rearrangement uses TRBV5-1 and TRBJ1-1; 9 bases align to TRBD1. CDR3 length equals 14 residues. V was pared by 4 bases and J by 6 bases, with 7 bases of the junction left unmatched. Germline-derived CDR1 and CDR2 are SGHRS and YFSETQ. The CDR3 here is CASSPQGASSEAFF. CDR3 nucleotide sequence: TGCGCCAGCAGCCCACAGGGGGCTTCTTCTGAAGCTTTCTTT.

This rearrangement joins TRBV3-1 (or the pseudogene TRBV3-2) to TRBJ1-1, with a possible D match to TRBD1 (5 bases). Trimming removed 6 bases from V and 0 bases from J, with 14 bases in between. This CDR3 is built from 15 residues. Germline loops: CDR1 LGHDT, CDR2 YNNKEL (reference sequence). The CDR3 DNA reads TGTGCCAGCAGAAGGGACGCAACCATGAACACTGAAGCTTTCTTT. Translation: CASRRDATMNTEAFF.

The chain couples TRBV30 to TRBJ2-5; TRBD2 aligns across 7 bases. Germline CDR1 GTSNPN, CDR2 SVGIG (reference sequence). With V trimmed by 0 bases and J by 5 bases, 6 bases remained unmatched. This CDR3 contains 14 residues. DNA for the CDR3: TGTGCCTGGAGTGTACAAGCGGGGTGGGAGACCCAGTACTTC. This translates into CAWSVQAGWETQYF.

The chain employs TRBV18 and TRBJ1-5, with a possible D match to TRBD1 (5 bases). Looked up from germline, CDR1 is KGHSH and CDR2 is LQKENI. V lost 0 bases and J lost 7, with 13 bases in between. This CDR3 has 15 residues. Here the CDR3 DNA reads TGTGCCAGCTCACCACCAGGGGCGGGGGAACAGCCCCAGCATTTT. Its protein product is CASSPPGAGEQPQHF.

The chain is built from TRBV23-1 and TRBJ1-2; no reliable D call. TRBV23-1 is an open reading frame, and its role is uncertain. The CDR3 totals 16 residues. V was shortened by 0 bases and J by 2 bases, with 13 bases between the two germline ends. The CDR3 loop is CASSQSLGQMNYGYTF. The CDR3 nucleotides are TGCGCCAGCAGTCAATCTCTAGGCCAGATGAACTATGGCTACACCTTC.

This rearrangement joins TRBV5-1 to TRBJ2-1; 7 bases line up with TRBD2. Unmatched junction bases numbered 7, after V lost 4 bases and J lost 6 bases. The CDR3 is made up of 14 amino acids. From germline, CDR1 is SGHRS and CDR2 YFSETQ. The CDR3 is CASSRAGPPNEQFF. The CDR3 region has the DNA TGCGCCAGCAGCCGAGCGGGGCCACCCAATGAGCAGTTCTTC.

The V gene is TRBV19, the J gene TRBJ2-1, with D unclear. Trimming took off 5 bases at V and 0 bases at J, with 11 bases between the two ends. This CDR3 spans 15 amino acids. CDR1 is LNHDA and CDR2 is SQIVND in the germline V gene (reference sequence). The CDR3 region is CASSPRRVSYNEQFF. In nucleotides, the CDR3 is TGTGCCAGTAGTCCACGCCGGGTCTCCTACAATGAGCAGTTCTTC.

The chain is built from TRBV7-9 and TRBJ2-3; weak D call: TRBD1 (6 bases). The V end was cut by 1 base, the J end by 6 bases, with 17 bases between. The CDR3 length is 16 residues. The germline gives CDR1 SEHNR, CDR2 FQNEAQ (reference sequence). CDR3 bases: TGTGCCAGCAGCTTAGATGCACAGGGTCTGGCCGATACGCAGTATTTT. Translation gives CASSLDAQGLADTQYF.

This clone was detected once. The CDR3, as DNA: TGTGCCAGCAGGCCCGGGACCGACAATTCACCCCTCCACTTT. This translates into CASRPGTDNSPLHF. The chain joins TRBV27 to TRBJ1-6; a weak D match, TRBD1 (5 bases). This CDR3 spans 14 amino acids. Trimming removed 6 bases from V and 7 bases from J, with 13 bases in between. Germline V gives CDR1 MNHEY, CDR2 SMNVEV (reference sequence).

The chain carries TRBV5-1 and TRBJ2-3; unclear D gene. The length of the CDR3 is 14 residues. V dropped 1 base and J dropped 4 bases, with 10 bases sitting between them. Germline values: CDR1 SGHRS, CDR2 YFSETQ. Here the CDR3 reads CASSLSQKADTQYF. CDR3 coding DNA: TGCGCCAGCAGCTTGTCCCAGAAAGCAGATACGCAGTATTTT.